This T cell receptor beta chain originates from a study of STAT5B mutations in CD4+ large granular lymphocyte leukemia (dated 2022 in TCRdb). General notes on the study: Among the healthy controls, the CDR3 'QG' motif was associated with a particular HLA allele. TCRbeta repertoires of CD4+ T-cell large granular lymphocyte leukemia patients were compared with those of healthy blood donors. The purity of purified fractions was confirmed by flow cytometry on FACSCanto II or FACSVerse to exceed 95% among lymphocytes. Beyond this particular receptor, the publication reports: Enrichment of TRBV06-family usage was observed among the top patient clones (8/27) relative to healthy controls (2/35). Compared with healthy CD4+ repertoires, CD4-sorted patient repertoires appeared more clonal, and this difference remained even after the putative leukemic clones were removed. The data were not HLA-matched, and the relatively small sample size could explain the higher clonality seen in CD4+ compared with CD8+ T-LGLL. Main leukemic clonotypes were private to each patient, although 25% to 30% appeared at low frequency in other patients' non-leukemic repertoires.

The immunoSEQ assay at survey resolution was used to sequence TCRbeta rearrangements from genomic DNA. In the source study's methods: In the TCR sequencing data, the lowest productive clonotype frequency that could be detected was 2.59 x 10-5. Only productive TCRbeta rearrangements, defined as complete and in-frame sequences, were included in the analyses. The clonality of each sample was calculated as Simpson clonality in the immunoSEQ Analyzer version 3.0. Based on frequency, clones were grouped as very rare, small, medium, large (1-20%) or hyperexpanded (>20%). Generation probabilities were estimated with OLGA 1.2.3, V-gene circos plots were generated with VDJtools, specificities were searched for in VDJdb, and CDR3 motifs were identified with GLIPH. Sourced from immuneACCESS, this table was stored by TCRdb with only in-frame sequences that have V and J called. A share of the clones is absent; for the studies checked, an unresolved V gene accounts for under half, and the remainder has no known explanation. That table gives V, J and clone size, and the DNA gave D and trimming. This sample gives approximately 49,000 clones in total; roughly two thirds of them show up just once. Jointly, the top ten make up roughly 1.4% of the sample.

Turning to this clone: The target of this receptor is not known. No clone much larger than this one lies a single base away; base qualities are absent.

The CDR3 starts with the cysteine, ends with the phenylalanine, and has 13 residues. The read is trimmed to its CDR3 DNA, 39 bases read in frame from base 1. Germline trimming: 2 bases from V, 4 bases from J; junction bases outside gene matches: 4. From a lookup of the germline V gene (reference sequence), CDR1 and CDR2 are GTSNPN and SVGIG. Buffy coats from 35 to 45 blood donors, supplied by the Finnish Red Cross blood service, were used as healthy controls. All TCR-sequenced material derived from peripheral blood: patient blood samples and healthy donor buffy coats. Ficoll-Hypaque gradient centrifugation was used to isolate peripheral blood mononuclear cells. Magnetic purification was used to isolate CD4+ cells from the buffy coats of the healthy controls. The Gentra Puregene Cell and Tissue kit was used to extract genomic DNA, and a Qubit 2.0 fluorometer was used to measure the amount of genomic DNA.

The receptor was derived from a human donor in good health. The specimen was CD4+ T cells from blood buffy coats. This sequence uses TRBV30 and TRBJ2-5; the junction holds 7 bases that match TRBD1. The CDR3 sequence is CAWSPGGVETQYF. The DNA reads TGTGCCTGGAGTCCAGGGGGAGTAGAGACCCAGTACTTC.